The 14 T cell receptor beta chains in this list originate from one sample, sequenced in a study of beta chain features in type 1 diabetes. Findings and limits, study-wide: The study found moderately but significantly shorter TCRB CDR3s in all four CD4+ subsets of Type 1 diabetes patients.

The isolated RNA, all of it, was reverse transcribed, so expressed TCRB transcripts were what got sequenced. TCRdb's copy holds only in-frame clones and misses some; the assay was immunoSEQ multiplex PCR. The sample contains a few hundred thousand clones, approximately 15% of which appear only once. No antigen has been identified for these receptors. Sequenced material: naive CD4+ T cells from blood. These receptors originate from a young man with type 1 diabetes.

This clone occurred a few times. This sequence joins TRBV11-2 and TRBJ2-5, with D possibly TRBD1 on 6 matching bases. This CDR3 is 13 amino acids long. Germline V lookup: CDR1 SGHAT, CDR2 FQNNGV. Trimming removed 4 bases at V and 0 bases at J, with 6 bases between. DNA for the CDR3: TGTGCCAGCAGCTCAGGGGACCAAGAGACCCAGTACTTC. As protein: CASSSGDQETQYF.

The V gene is TRBV9, the J gene TRBJ2-1, with 15 bases aligning to TRBD2. Germline values: CDR1 SGDLS, CDR2 YYNGEE. This CDR3 comprises 20 residues. V dropped 0 bases and J dropped 5; count of bases not matched to a gene: 12. DNA of the CDR3: TGTGCCAGCAGCGTAGCCGAGGTCCGGACTAGCGGGAGGGCTAACAATGAGCAGTTCTTC. Protein: CASSVAEVRTSGRANNEQFF.

This clone appeared a few times. CDR3 protein: CSGGQGASTGELFF. The CDR3 DNA sequence: TGCAGCGGCGGACAGGGGGCAAGTACCGGGGAGCTGTTTTTT. V is TRBV29-1 and J is TRBJ2-2; TRBD1 agrees at 11 bases. Germline CDR1 SQVTM, CDR2 ANQGSEA. V lost 7 bases to trimming and J lost 5 bases; unmatched junction nucleotides: 6. The CDR3 runs to 14 residues.

In its sample, this clone was seen a few times. The chain combines TRBV5-1 with TRBJ2-2; 7 bases fit TRBD1. Germline V gene sequence: CDR1 SGHRS, CDR2 YFSETQ. The length of the CDR3 is 14 residues. The ends lost 3 bases at V and 6 bases at J; junction bases unmatched: 5. CDR3 in DNA: TGCGCCAGCAGCTCTGGGACAGTACCCGGGGAGCTGTTTTTT. Translation: CASSSGTVPGELFF.

This clone was observed a handful of times. The chain carries TRBV30 and TRBJ1-2, with 7 bases aligning to TRBD1. Germline V CDR1 and CDR2: GTSNPN, SVGIG (reference sequence). V lost 4 bases, J lost 9 bases, and 5 bases stayed unmatched. The CDR3 is made up of 11 amino acids. CDR3 protein: CAWNDRARYTF. For the CDR3, the DNA is TGTGCCTGGAATGACAGGGCCCGCTACACCTTC.

The chain carries TRBV9 and TRBJ2-5, with a possible D match to TRBD2 (5 bases). Germline lookup yields CDR1 SGDLS and CDR2 YYNGEE. The CDR3 is 12 residues long. V was clipped by 4 bases and J by 7 bases, with 11 bases between them. CDR3 nucleotide sequence: TGTGCCAGCAGCTCCGGGAAAGGGACCCAGTACTTC. Encoded protein: CASSSGKGTQYF.

This clone was counted between two and nine times. The V gene is TRBV5-1, the J gene TRBJ2-5; 9 bases agree with TRBD1. The CDR3 loop spans 14 amino acids. Losses at the gene ends were 4 bases for V and 3 bases for J; bases not matched to a gene: 4. The germline V gene encodes CDR1 SGHRS and CDR2 YFSETQ. CDR3 bases: TGCGCCAGCAGCGCCGACAGGGGGGAAGAGACCCAGTACTTC. Translating gives CASSADRGEETQYF.

The chain combines TRBV25-1 with TRBJ1-2, with 10 bases fitting TRBD1. After removal of 5 bases from V and 2 bases from J, the junction contained 5 bases not matched to a gene. Germline V lookup: CDR1 MGHDK, CDR2 SYGVNS. This CDR3 comprises 15 residues. CDR3 bases: TGTGCCAGCAGTCCCCAGGGACAGGGGAACTATGGCTACACCTTC. This encodes CASSPQGQGNYGYTF.

V is TRBV4-2 and J is TRBJ2-5; 9 positions agree with TRBD2. This CDR3 has 16 residues. CDR1 and CDR2 from the germline V gene are LGHNA and YNFKEQ. The junction had 7 bases not matched to a gene; V was cut back by 0 bases and J by 5 bases. The CDR3 sequence: CASSQDKGGREETQYF. The CDR3 DNA is TGTGCCAGCAGCCAAGATAAGGGCGGGAGGGAGGAGACCCAGTACTTC.

This clone was detected only a few times. The V and J genes are TRBV30 and TRBJ1-4; D gene unclear. CDR3 length equals 14 residues. Germline loops: CDR1 GTSNPN, CDR2 SVGIG (reference sequence). The V gene lost 4 bases and the J gene lost 3 bases, with 12 bases spanning the gap. CDR3 sequence: CAWKSDPANEKLFF. The DNA of the CDR3 is TGTGCCTGGAAGAGCGACCCGGCTAATGAAAAACTGTTTTTT. The full variable domain, completed using reference TRBV30 and TRBJ1-4, is SQTIHQWPATLVQPVGSPLSLECTVEGTSNPNLYWYRQAAGRGLQLLFYSVGIGQISSEVPQNLSASRPQDRQFILSSKKLLLSDSGFYLCAWKSDPANEKLFFGSGTQLSVL.

This clone turned up a few times. The chain couples TRBV5-1 to TRBJ2-1; 7 positions match TRBD1. The CDR3 has 12 amino acids. Germline-derived CDR1 and CDR2 are SGHRS and YFSETQ. With V trimmed by 4 bases and J by 13 bases, 8 bases remained unmatched. The CDR3 DNA reads TGCGCCAGCAGCGAACCCGACAGGGACCAGTTCTTC. Residues: CASSEPDRDQFF. The full variable domain, rest sourced from reference TRBV5-1 and TRBJ2-1, is KAGVTQTPRYLIKTRGQQVTLSCSPISGHRSVSWYQQTPGQGLQFLFEYFSETQRNKGNFPGRFSGRQFSNSRSEMNVSTLELGDSALYLCASSEPDRDQFFGPGTRLTVL.

The chain couples TRBV21-1 to TRBJ2-5; the table's TRBD1 call for D was not verified on the DNA. TRBV21-1 is an annotated pseudogene. The CDR3 sequence is 15 residues long. The chain's CDR3 is CASGGRGTGFETQYF. CDR3 coding DNA: TGTGCCAGCGGAGGAAGGGGGACAGGGTTTGAGACCCAGTACTTC.

This clone was seen a few times. The chain combines TRBV10-3 with TRBJ2-1; 7 nucleotides line up with TRBD1. Per germline, CDR1 ENHRY and CDR2 SYGVKD. This CDR3 comprises 15 residues. With 0 bases clipped from V and 7 bases from J, the junction kept 6 bases outside the gene matches. Written as DNA, the CDR3 is TGTGCCATCAGTGAGTCGACAGGGTGGGCGAATGAGCAGTTCTTC. Translating gives CAISESTGWANEQFF.

This clone occurred a few times. The rearrangement links TRBV7-2 to TRBJ2-7; 10 bases match TRBD2. The V segment lost 4 bases and the J segment 1 base; nucleotides outside the gene matches: 4. The CDR3 runs 15 residues. Per the germline V gene, CDR1 is SGHTA and CDR2 is FQGNSA. CDR3 nucleotide sequence: TGTGCCAGCAGCTCGCCGGGACTAGCGTCCTACGAGCAGTACTTC. Translated: CASSSPGLASYEQYF.